Listed below are T cell receptor beta chains from one sample, sequenced in a study of blood T cell repertoires in COVID-19. The method was immunoSEQ multiplex PCR; TCRdb's version includes in-frame clones alone and lacks a portion of them. The repertoire consists of 250,000 to 300,000 clones, with around 92% occurring once and the leading ten covering 1.5% to 2%. The sample taken for sequencing was PBMCs or T cells enriched from blood (not recorded which). The source of these receptors is a woman between 55 and 75 years old who had recovered from COVID-19. The CDR3 runs from the conserved cysteine through the conserved F or W. Each record gives: J gene, CDR3 length, D gene, V gene, clone size, CDR3 protein, CDR3 DNA. D genes are given only for firm matches. Expanded clones get a size class; other rows say once, few or many, or leave the size out.

>TRBJ1-6|17|TRBD1|TRBV28|-
CASRDTLTGAFETPLHF
TGTGCCAGCAGGGACACACTGACAGGGGCTTTCGAGACACCCCTCCACTTT
>TRBJ1-2|15|-|TRBV6-1|-
CASSEVAANNYGYTF
TGTGCCAGCAGTGAAGTAGCCGCAAATAACTATGGCTACACCTTC
>TRBJ2-1|15|-|TRBV3-1/TRBV3-2|-
CASSQGTGELNEQFF
TGTGCCAGCAGCCAAGGAACGGGGGAGTTAAATGAGCAGTTCTTC
>TRBJ2-7|11|-|TRBV10-2|-
CASSDRYEQYF
TGCGCCAGCAGTGATCGCTACGAGCAGTACTTC
>TRBJ2-3|15|-|TRBV5-1|-
CASSLALGGTDTQYF
TGCGCCAGCAGCTTGGCCCTTGGGGGGACAGATACGCAGTATTTT
>TRBJ2-1|13|-|TRBV4-1|-
CASSQVRGNEQFF
TGCGCCAGCAGCCAAGTCCGGGGCAATGAGCAGTTCTTC
>TRBJ2-1|17|-|TRBV21-1|-
CASSGDSGSLSYNEQFF
TGTGCCAGCAGCGGTGATAGCGGGAGTCTCTCCTACAATGAGCAGTTCTTC
>TRBJ2-2|13|TRBD1|TRBV5-4|-
CASTGGNTGELFF
TGTGCCAGCACAGGGGGCAACACCGGGGAGCTGTTTTTT
>TRBJ2-7|11|-|TRBV28|once
CASINSYEQYF
TGTGCCAGCATTAACTCCTACGAGCAGTACTTC
>TRBJ2-7|15|-|TRBV30|once
CAWSVRDWSSYEQYF
TGTGCCTGGAGTGTAAGGGACTGGAGCTCCTACGAGCAGTACTTC
>TRBJ2-7|14|TRBD2|TRBV25-1|-
CASRSGLAGREQYF
TGTGCCAGCAGATCGGGACTAGCGGGGCGGGAGCAGTACTTC
>TRBJ2-3|15|-|TRBV21-1|-
CASSKAHSSTDTQYF
TGTGCCAGCAGCAAAGCGCACAGTAGCACAGATACGCAGTATTTT
>TRBJ2-3|15|TRBD2|TRBV3-1/TRBV3-2|-
CASRRTGGGTDTQYF
TGTGCCAGCAGGCGCACCGGGGGGGGCACAGATACGCAGTATTTT
>TRBJ2-5|15|TRBD1|TRBV9|-
CASSPQDREGETQYF
TGTGCCAGCAGCCCCCAGGACAGGGAAGGAGAGACCCAGTACTTC
>TRBJ2-7|13|-|TRBV5-1|few
CASSLNTENEQYF
TGCGCCAGCAGCTTGAACACAGAAAACGAGCAGTACTTC
>TRBJ2-2|16|TRBD2|TRBV4-1|-
CASSQWTSGSPGELFF
TGCGCCAGCAGCCAGTGGACTAGCGGGAGCCCCGGGGAGCTGTTTTTT
>TRBJ1-1|13|-|TRBV6-5|-
CASRLTGSTEAFF
TGTGCCAGCAGGCTGACAGGATCCACTGAAGCTTTCTTT
>TRBJ1-5|14|-|TRBV30|-
CAWSRPGGNQPQHF
TGTGCCTGGAGTAGACCCGGGGGTAATCAGCCCCAGCATTTT
>TRBJ2-7|15|TRBD2|TRBV18|-
CASSPRSGGRDEQYF
TGTGCCAGCTCACCACGTTCGGGGGGGCGGGACGAGCAGTACTTC
>TRBJ2-1|15|TRBD2|TRBV3-1/TRBV3-2|-
CASSSSASGSNEQFF
TGTGCCAGCAGCTCCTCGGCTAGCGGGAGCAATGAGCAGTTCTTC
>TRBJ2-1|15|TRBD2|TRBV19|once
CASSKGGRKLGEQFF
TGTGCCAGTAGTAAGGGCGGGAGGAAGTTGGGTGAGCAGTTCTTC
>TRBJ1-5|15|TRBD1|TRBV5-5|-
CASRAGTGYNQPQHF
TGTGCCAGCAGAGCCGGGACAGGGTATAATCAGCCCCAGCATTTT
>TRBJ1-3|17|-|TRBV3-1/TRBV3-2|-
CASSLGFGDSSGNTIYF
TGTGCCAGCAGCCTCGGCTTTGGAGACAGCTCTGGAAACACCATATATTTT
>TRBJ1-1|14|TRBD1|TRBV6-5|-
CASSYQTGTVEAFF
TGTGCCAGCAGTTACCAGACCGGGACAGTCGAAGCTTTCTTT
>TRBJ2-1|16|TRBD2|TRBV7-3|-
CASSSSSGRFYNEQFF
TGTGCCAGCAGCTCCTCTAGCGGGAGGTTCTACAATGAGCAGTTCTTC